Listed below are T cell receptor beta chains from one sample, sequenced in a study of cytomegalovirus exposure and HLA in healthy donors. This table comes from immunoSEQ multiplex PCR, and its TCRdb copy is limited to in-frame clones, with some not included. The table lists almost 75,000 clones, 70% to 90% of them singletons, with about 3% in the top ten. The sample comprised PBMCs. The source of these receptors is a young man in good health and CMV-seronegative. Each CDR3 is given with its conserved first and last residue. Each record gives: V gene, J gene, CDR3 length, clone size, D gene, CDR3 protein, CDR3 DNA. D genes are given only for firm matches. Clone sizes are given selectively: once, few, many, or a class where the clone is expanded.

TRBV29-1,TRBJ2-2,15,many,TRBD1,CSVESRDRDSGELFF,TGCAGCGTTGAATCCCGGGACAGGGACTCCGGGGAGCTGTTTTTT
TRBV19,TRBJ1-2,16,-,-,CASSPSGDTYFYGYTF,TGTGCCAGTAGTCCCTCAGGGGATACTTATTTCTATGGCTACACCTTC
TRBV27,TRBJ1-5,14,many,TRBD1,CASSGTVGRGPQHF,TGTGCCAGCAGTGGGACAGTCGGGAGGGGGCCCCAGCATTTT
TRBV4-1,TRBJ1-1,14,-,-,CASSQDRGWTEAFF,TGCGCCAGCAGCCAAGATCGGGGTTGGACTGAAGCTTTCTTT
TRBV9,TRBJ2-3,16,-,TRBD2,CASSVEGVAGQDTQYF,TGTGCCAGCAGCGTAGAAGGAGTAGCGGGGCAAGATACGCAGTATTTT
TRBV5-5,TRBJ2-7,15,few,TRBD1,CASSLQGASSYEQYF,TGTGCCAGCAGCTTACAGGGGGCAAGCTCCTACGAGCAGTACTTC
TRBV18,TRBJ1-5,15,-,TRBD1,CASSLDRGPNQPQHF,TGTGCCAGCTCACTTGACAGGGGGCCCAATCAGCCCCAGCATTTT
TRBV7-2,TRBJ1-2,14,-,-,CASSCGPGLGGYTF,TGTGCCAGCAGCTGCGGGCCAGGCTTGGGGGGCTACACCTTC
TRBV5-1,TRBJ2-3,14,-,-,CASSFGQSTDTQYF,TGCGCCAGCAGCTTCGGACAGAGCACAGATACGCAGTATTTT
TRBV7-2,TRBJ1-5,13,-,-,CASSLGHRGAQHF,TGTGCCAGCAGCTTGGGACACCGAGGAGCCCAGCATTTT
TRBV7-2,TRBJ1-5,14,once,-,CASSLRGGYQPQHF,TGTGCCAGCAGCTTACGAGGGGGATATCAGCCCCAGCATTTT
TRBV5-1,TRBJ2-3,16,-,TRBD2,CASSLGGRAETDTQYF,TGCGCCAGCAGCTTGGGCGGGAGGGCCGAGACAGATACGCAGTATTTT
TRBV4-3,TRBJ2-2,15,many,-,CASSQDTTNTGELFF,TGCGCCAGCAGCCAAGATACTACCAACACCGGGGAGCTGTTTTTT
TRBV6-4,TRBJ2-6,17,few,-,CASSPGGSHSGANVLTF,TGTGCCAGCAGTCCCGGGGGATCCCACTCTGGGGCCAACGTCCTGACTTTC
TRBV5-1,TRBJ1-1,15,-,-,CANSLVQGMNTEAFF,TGCGCCAACAGCTTGGTCCAGGGAATGAACACTGAAGCTTTCTTT
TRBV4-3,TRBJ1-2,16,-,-,CASSQDSIVRTYGYTF,TGCGCCAGCAGCCAAGATAGTATAGTTCGAACCTATGGCTACACCTTC
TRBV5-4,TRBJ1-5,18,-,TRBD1,CASSFRRTGTGDNQPQHF,TGTGCCAGCAGCTTTCGTCGGACCGGGACAGGGGACAATCAGCCCCAGCATTTT
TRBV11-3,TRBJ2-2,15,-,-,CASSLRTDFTGELFF,TGTGCCAGCAGCTTGAGGACAGACTTCACCGGGGAGCTGTTTTTT
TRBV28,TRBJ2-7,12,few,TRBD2,CASERGGYEQYF,TGTGCCTCTGAGCGGGGGGGTTACGAGCAGTACTTC
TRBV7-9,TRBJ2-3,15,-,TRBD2,CASLGLAVSTDTQYF,TGTGCCAGCTTGGGACTAGCGGTCAGCACAGATACGCAGTATTTT
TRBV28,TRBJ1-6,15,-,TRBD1,CASSPQGAQFSSLHF,TGTGCCAGCAGCCCACAGGGGGCCCAGTTTTCGTCCCTCCACTTT
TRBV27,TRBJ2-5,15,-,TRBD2,CASSYLTSGKETQYF,TGTGCCAGCAGTTATCTGACTAGCGGCAAAGAGACCCAGTACTTC
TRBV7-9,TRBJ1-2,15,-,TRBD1,CASSTQRDRNYGYTF,TGTGCCAGCAGCACACAGAGGGACAGAAACTATGGCTACACCTTC
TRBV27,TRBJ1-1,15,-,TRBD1,CASSTLQGYATEAFF,TGTGCCAGCAGTACCCTACAGGGGTATGCCACTGAAGCTTTCTTT
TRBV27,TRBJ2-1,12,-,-,CASRTGTIEQFF,TGTGCCAGCAGAACCGGGACAATCGAGCAGTTCTTC
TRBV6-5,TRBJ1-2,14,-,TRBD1,CASSTQTGKGGYTF,TGTGCCAGCAGCACCCAGACAGGGAAAGGTGGCTACACCTTC
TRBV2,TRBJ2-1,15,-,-,CASSLGGTSYNEQFF,TGTGCCAGCAGCCTGGGCGGGACCTCCTACAATGAGCAGTTCTTC
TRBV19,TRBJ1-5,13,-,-,CASSIQEGQPQHF,TGTGCCAGTAGTATTCAGGAGGGACAGCCCCAGCATTTT
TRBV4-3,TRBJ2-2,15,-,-,CASSLEVQGTGELFF,TGCGCCAGCAGCCTGGAGGTACAGGGTACCGGGGAGCTGTTTTTT
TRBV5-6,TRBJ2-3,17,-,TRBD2,CASSWEGGGAATDTQYF,TGTGCCAGCAGCTGGGAGGGCGGGGGGGCGGCAACAGATACGCAGTATTTT
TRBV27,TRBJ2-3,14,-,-,CASSLGLYTDTQYF,TGTGCCAGCAGTTTGGGCCTGTACACAGATACGCAGTATTTT
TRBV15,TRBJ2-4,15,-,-,CATSTRAGNKNIQYF,TGTGCCACCAGCACGCGCGCAGGGAATAAAAACATTCAATACTTC
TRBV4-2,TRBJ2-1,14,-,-,CASSPLRRGDEQFF,TGTGCCAGCAGCCCTCTCAGGCGCGGGGATGAGCAGTTCTTC
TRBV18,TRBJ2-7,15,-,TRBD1,CASSRSHRGVYEQYF,TGTGCCAGCTCACGGTCGCACAGGGGAGTATACGAGCAGTACTTC
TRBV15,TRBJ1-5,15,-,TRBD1,CATSRRQGASQPQHF,TGTGCCACCAGCAGGCGACAGGGGGCTAGTCAGCCCCAGCATTTT